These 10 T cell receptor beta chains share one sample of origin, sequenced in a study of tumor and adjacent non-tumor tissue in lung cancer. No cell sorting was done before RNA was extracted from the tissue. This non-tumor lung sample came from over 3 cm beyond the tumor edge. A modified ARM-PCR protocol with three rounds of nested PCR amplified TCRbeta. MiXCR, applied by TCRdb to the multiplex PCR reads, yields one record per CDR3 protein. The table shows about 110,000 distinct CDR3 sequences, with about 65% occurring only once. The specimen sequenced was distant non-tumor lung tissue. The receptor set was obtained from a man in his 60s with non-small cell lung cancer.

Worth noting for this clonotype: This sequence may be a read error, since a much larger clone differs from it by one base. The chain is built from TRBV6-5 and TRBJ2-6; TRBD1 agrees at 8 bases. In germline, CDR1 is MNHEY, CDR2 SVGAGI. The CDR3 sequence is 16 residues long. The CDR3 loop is CASNYYRGSGANVLTF. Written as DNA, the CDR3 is TGTGCCAGCAATTACTACAGGGGGTCTGGGGCCAACGTCCTGACTTTC.

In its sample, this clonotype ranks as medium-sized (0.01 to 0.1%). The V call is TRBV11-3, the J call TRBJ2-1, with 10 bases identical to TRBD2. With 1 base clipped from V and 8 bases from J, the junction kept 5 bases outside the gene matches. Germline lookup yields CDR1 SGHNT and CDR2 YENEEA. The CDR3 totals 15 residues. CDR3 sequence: CASSLAAGGPYEQFF. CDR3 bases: TGTGCCAGCAGCTTAGCAGCGGGGGGGCCCTATGAGCAGTTCTTC.

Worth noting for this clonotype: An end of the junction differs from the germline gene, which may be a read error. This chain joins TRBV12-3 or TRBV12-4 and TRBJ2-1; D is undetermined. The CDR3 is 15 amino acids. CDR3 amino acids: CASSLVGGTYKEQFF. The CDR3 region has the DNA TGTGCCAGCAGTTTAGTGGGCGGAACCTACAAAGAGCAGTTCTTC.

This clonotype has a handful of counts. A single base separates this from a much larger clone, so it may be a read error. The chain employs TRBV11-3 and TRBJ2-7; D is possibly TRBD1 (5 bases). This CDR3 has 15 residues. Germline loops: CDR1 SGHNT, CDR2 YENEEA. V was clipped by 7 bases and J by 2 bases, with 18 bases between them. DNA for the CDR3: TGTGCCAGCAACCCAGGGATGACAGCCCCCTACGAGCAGTACTTC. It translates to CASNPGMTAPYEQYF.

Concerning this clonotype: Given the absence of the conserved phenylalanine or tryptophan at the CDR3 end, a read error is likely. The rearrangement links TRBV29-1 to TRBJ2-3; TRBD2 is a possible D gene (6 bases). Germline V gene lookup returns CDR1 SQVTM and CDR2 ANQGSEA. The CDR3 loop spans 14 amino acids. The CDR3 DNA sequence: TGCAGTGTCTCACTTAGCGGCGTTGCAGATACGCAGTATCTT. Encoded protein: CSVSLSGVADTQYL.

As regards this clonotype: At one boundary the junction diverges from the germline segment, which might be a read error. CDR3 loop: CVSSLTGRWETQYF. In nucleotides, the CDR3 is TGTGTCAGCAGCTTAACGGGGAGATGGGAGACCCAGTACTTC. The chain carries TRBV11-2 and TRBJ2-5; possibly TRBD2 for D (5 bases). The CDR3 has 14 residues. The germline V gene has CDR1 SGHAT and CDR2 FQNNGV.

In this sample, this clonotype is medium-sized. The CDR3 protein is CASSLAGINEQFF. For the CDR3, the DNA is TGTGCCAGCAGCTTAGCAGGGATCAATGAGCAGTTCTTC. This chain connects TRBV11-2 to TRBJ2-1; D is perhaps TRBD1 (5 bases). This CDR3 has 13 residues. Germline CDR1 reads SGHAT; CDR2 reads FQNNGV. The ends were cut back, 1 base at V and 6 bases at J, with 7 bases in the middle.

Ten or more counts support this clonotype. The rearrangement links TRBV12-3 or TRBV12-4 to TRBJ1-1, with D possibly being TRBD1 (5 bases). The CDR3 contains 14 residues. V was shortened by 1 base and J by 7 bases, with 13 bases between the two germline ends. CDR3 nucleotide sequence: TGTGCCAGCAGTTTAGGTGCGAGGGGTGGTGAAGCTTTCTTT. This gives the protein CASSLGARGGEAFF.

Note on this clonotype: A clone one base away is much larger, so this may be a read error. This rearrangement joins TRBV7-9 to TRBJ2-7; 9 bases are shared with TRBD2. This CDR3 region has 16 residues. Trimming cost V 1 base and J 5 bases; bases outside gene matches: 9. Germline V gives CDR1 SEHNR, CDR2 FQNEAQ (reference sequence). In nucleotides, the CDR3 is TGTGCCAGCAGCTTAGTGCGGGGGGGGTCAGGGAACGAGCAGTACTTC. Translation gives CASSLVRGGSGNEQYF.

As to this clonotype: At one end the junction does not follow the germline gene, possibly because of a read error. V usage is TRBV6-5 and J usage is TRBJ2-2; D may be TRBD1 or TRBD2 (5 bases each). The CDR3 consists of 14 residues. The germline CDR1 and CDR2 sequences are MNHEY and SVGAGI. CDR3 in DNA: TGTACCAGCAGTTCCGGGGCGAACACCGGGGAGCTGCTTTTT. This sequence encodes CTSSSGANTGELLF.